Following are 3 T cell receptor beta chains from one sample sequenced in a study of T cell responses to AZD1222 COVID-19 vaccine (dated by TCRdb to 2020 to 2022). The sample's time point label, in plain terms: about 28 days (+/-7) after the second vaccine dose. The library was made by the immunoSEQ multiplex PCR assay. TCRdb stores this immuneACCESS table with in-frame sequences only. Part of the clones is absent; in the studies checked, under half of the shortfall reflects unresolved V genes, and no reason is known for the rest. In this sample the table shows approximately 110,000 clones, 80% to 95% of which occur a single time. The ten largest clonotypes hold approximately 8% of the sample. This specimen was peripheral blood, taken 28 days after the second AZD1222 dose. The receptors here all came from an adult who received the AZD1222 COVID-19 vaccine.

V and J are TRBV5-4 and TRBJ2-5; TRBD1 matches at 7 bases. V gave up 3 bases and J gave up 3 bases; unmatched junction bases: 5. In germline, CDR1 is SGHNT, CDR2 YYREEE (reference sequence). The CDR3 is 14 residues long. The CDR3 protein is CASSWDRLEETQYF. DNA of the CDR3: TGTGCCAGCAGCTGGGACAGACTTGAAGAGACCCAGTACTTC.

The rearrangement links TRBV28 to TRBJ1-5; D remains ambiguous. The V end was cut by 5 bases, the J end by 9 bases, with 8 bases between. Germline CDR1 and CDR2: MDHEN and SYDVKM. The CDR3 is made up of 11 amino acids. In DNA form, the CDR3 reads TGTGCCAGCAGTATACTTTGGCCCCAGCATTTT. Protein product: CASSILWPQHF.

The V gene is TRBV7-9, the J gene TRBJ1-6; D is possibly TRBD1 (6 bases). Germline V gene sequence: CDR1 SEHNR, CDR2 FQNEAQ (reference sequence). The CDR3 contains 16 residues. V shed 4 bases and J shed 4 bases, with 14 bases lying between them. CDR3 residues: CASSSTGADYNSPLHF. DNA for the CDR3: TGTGCCAGCAGCTCGACAGGAGCCGATTATAATTCACCCCTCCACTTT.